A selection of T cell receptor beta chains follows, all from one sample in a study of T-cell memory formation after mild COVID-19. In TCRdb, the 5' RACE reads were re-called with MiXCR into one record per CDR3 protein. The sample has 500,000 to 600,000 distinct CDR3 sequences, approximately 19% seen once. The sample was PBMCs or a T cell subset sorted from them (not recorded which). These receptors were obtained from an adult woman who had mild COVID-19 (a few samples of this study predate the infection). Cell type and time point are not known. Each CDR3 is given with its conserved first and last residue. Each record gives: CDR3 length, V gene, clone size, J gene, D gene, CDR3 DNA, CDR3 protein. The D gene is left open where the match is weak. The size field is filled for only some rows; it gives once, few, many or a size class.

cdr3_length: 20; v_call: TRBV4-2; clone_size: -; j_call: TRBJ1-4; d_call: TRBD1; cdr3_nt: TGTGCCAGCAGCCAAGCCTGGACAGGGGGCCAGTTTGCAACTAATGAAAAACTGTTTTTT; cdr3_aa: CASSQAWTGGQFATNEKLFF
cdr3_length: 15; v_call: TRBV27; clone_size: few; j_call: TRBJ2-1; d_call: -; cdr3_nt: TGTGCCAGCAGTTTATCTAACGGGGGGCCGAATGAGCAGTTCTTC; cdr3_aa: CASSLSNGGPNEQFF
cdr3_length: 15; v_call: TRBV6-5; clone_size: many; j_call: TRBJ2-5; d_call: TRBD2; cdr3_nt: TGTGCCAGTAGTCCGGGGACTAGCGGGAGAGAGACCCAGTACTTC; cdr3_aa: CASSPGTSGRETQYF
cdr3_length: 16; v_call: TRBV20-1; clone_size: many; j_call: TRBJ2-1; d_call: TRBD2; cdr3_nt: TGCAGTGTTGGCCGAGGGGTAGCGGGGGACTACAATGAGCAGTTCTTC; cdr3_aa: CSVGRGVAGDYNEQFF
cdr3_length: 14; v_call: TRBV7-9; clone_size: few; j_call: TRBJ1-4; d_call: -; cdr3_nt: TGTGCCAGCAGCTTGAGGGCAACTAATGAAAAACTGTTTTTT; cdr3_aa: CASSLRATNEKLFF
cdr3_length: 15; v_call: TRBV5-1; clone_size: many; j_call: TRBJ2-7; d_call: TRBD1; cdr3_nt: TGCGCCAGCAGCTTATGGACAGGCCCCTCCTACGAGCAGTACTTC; cdr3_aa: CASSLWTGPSYEQYF
cdr3_length: 16; v_call: TRBV11-2; clone_size: -; j_call: TRBJ2-3; d_call: -; cdr3_nt: TGTGCCAGCAGCTCACAGGACCGGGGTGGTAAAGATACGCAGTATTTT; cdr3_aa: CASSSQDRGGKDTQYF
cdr3_length: 18; v_call: TRBV6-5; clone_size: few; j_call: TRBJ2-6; d_call: -; cdr3_nt: TGTGCCAGCTCATCCCAGAGGATCCTTGAACCTGGGGCCAACGTCCTGACTTTC; cdr3_aa: CASSSQRILEPGANVLTF
cdr3_length: 12; v_call: TRBV6-8; clone_size: -; j_call: TRBJ1-2; d_call: -; cdr3_nt: TGTGCCAGCAGTGGACATAGCTATGGCTACACCTTC; cdr3_aa: CASSGHSYGYTF
cdr3_length: 15; v_call: TRBV5-5; clone_size: few; j_call: TRBJ2-1; d_call: -; cdr3_nt: TGTGCCAGCAGCTTGCAGCGGGTAGAATACAATGAGCAGTTCTTC; cdr3_aa: CASSLQRVEYNEQFF
cdr3_length: 14; v_call: TRBV30; clone_size: once; j_call: TRBJ1-1; d_call: TRBD1; cdr3_nt: TGTGCCTGGAGCTATAATAGGGGGCGGACTGAAGCTTTCTTT; cdr3_aa: CAWSYNRGRTEAFF
cdr3_length: 15; v_call: TRBV19; clone_size: -; j_call: TRBJ2-7; d_call: TRBD2; cdr3_nt: TGTGCCAGTATGGCTCTAGCGGGAGGCTCCTACGAGCAGTACTTC; cdr3_aa: CASMALAGGSYEQYF
cdr3_length: 17; v_call: TRBV4-2; clone_size: few; j_call: TRBJ1-5; d_call: -; cdr3_nt: TGTGCCAGCAGCCAAGATTCACCGGGCGCGGGATATCAGCCCCAGCATTTT; cdr3_aa: CASSQDSPGAGYQPQHF
cdr3_length: 14; v_call: TRBV15; clone_size: -; j_call: TRBJ2-5; d_call: -; cdr3_nt: TGTGCCACCAGCAGAGATGGCAGGGAGGGGGCCCAGTACTTC; cdr3_aa: CATSRDGREGAQYF
cdr3_length: 13; v_call: TRBV9; clone_size: few; j_call: TRBJ1-1; d_call: -; cdr3_nt: TGTGCCAGCAGCGGACTACAGGGCACTGAAGCTTTCTTT; cdr3_aa: CASSGLQGTEAFF
cdr3_length: 13; v_call: TRBV2; clone_size: few; j_call: TRBJ2-7; d_call: TRBD1; cdr3_nt: TGTGCCAGCAATCCGGGACAGGCCTACGAGCAGTACTTC; cdr3_aa: CASNPGQAYEQYF
cdr3_length: 14; v_call: TRBV2; clone_size: many; j_call: TRBJ2-1; d_call: -; cdr3_nt: TGTGCCAGCATAGTAAGCGGCCCCCTACAGGGGCAGTTCTTC; cdr3_aa: CASIVSGPLQGQFF
cdr3_length: 12; v_call: TRBV7-9; clone_size: few; j_call: TRBJ2-3; d_call: -; cdr3_nt: TGTGCCAGCAGCTCACTCATGGATACGCAGTATTTT; cdr3_aa: CASSSLMDTQYF
cdr3_length: 17; v_call: TRBV7-9; clone_size: -; j_call: TRBJ2-1; d_call: TRBD2; cdr3_nt: TGTGCCAGCAGCTTAGTTGACCTAGCGGGGTCCTACAATGAGCAGTTCTTC; cdr3_aa: CASSLVDLAGSYNEQFF
cdr3_length: 15; v_call: TRBV5-1; clone_size: -; j_call: TRBJ2-3; d_call: TRBD1; cdr3_nt: TGCGCCAGCAGCTTGGCCGACAGGGGCACAGATACGCAGTATTTT; cdr3_aa: CASSLADRGTDTQYF
cdr3_length: 13; v_call: TRBV11-3; clone_size: -; j_call: TRBJ2-2; d_call: -; cdr3_nt: TGTGCCAGCAGCTTATATATTACCGGGGAGCTGTTTTTT; cdr3_aa: CASSLYITGELFF
cdr3_length: 17; v_call: TRBV3-1; clone_size: -; j_call: TRBJ2-3; d_call: TRBD2; cdr3_nt: TGTGCCAGCAGCCCCGGGCTAGCGGGGGTGTATTCAGATACGCAGTATTTT; cdr3_aa: CASSPGLAGVYSDTQYF
cdr3_length: 14; v_call: TRBV7-6; clone_size: few; j_call: TRBJ2-5; d_call: -; cdr3_nt: TGTGCCAGCAGCCCTGCCCAGGGGTGGGAGACCCAGTACTTC; cdr3_aa: CASSPAQGWETQYF
cdr3_length: 13; v_call: TRBV24-1; clone_size: -; j_call: TRBJ2-1; d_call: -; cdr3_nt: TGTGCCACCAGTCGACGGGTAGGGGACGAGCAGTTCTTC; cdr3_aa: CATSRRVGDEQFF
cdr3_length: 16; v_call: TRBV15; clone_size: many; j_call: TRBJ1-2; d_call: -; cdr3_nt: TGTGCCACCAGCAGAGGCACCTCCCCAGGGCGCGATGGCTACACCTTC; cdr3_aa: CATSRGTSPGRDGYTF
cdr3_length: 14; v_call: TRBV9; clone_size: few; j_call: TRBJ2-3; d_call: -; cdr3_nt: TGTGCCAGCAGCGATAGCGGCAGCACAGATACGCAGTATTTT; cdr3_aa: CASSDSGSTDTQYF
cdr3_length: 15; v_call: TRBV6-5; clone_size: few; j_call: TRBJ2-1; d_call: -; cdr3_nt: TGTGCCAGCAGCCCGGGCGCGGGTGCCTACAATGAGCAGTTCTTC; cdr3_aa: CASSPGAGAYNEQFF